These 18 T cell receptor beta chains originate from one sample sequenced in a study of CD8+ T cells in alopecia areata. Extraction of RNA preceded its reverse transcription into cDNA, which served as the sequencing template. Data came from immunoSEQ multiplex PCR; TCRdb stores just in-frame clones and leaves some out. The sample holds about 200,000 clones, roughly 50% seen once. The material sequenced was CD8+ T cells sorted from blood. The receptors come from a human donor in good health.

CDR3 DNA: TGTGCCAGCAGCCCAGGGGGCACAGATACGCAGTATTTT. Translation: CASSPGGTDTQYF. The chain links TRBV7-9 to TRBJ2-3; TRBD1 might be the D (6 bases). V lost 5 bases and J 1 base, leaving 7 bases between the germline ends. Germline-derived CDR1 and CDR2 are SEHNR and FQNEAQ (reference sequence). The CDR3 consists of 13 residues.

The chain has TRBV6-1 and TRBJ2-1, with 8 bases lining up with TRBD2. The V segment lost 6 bases and the J segment 4 bases; nucleotides outside the gene matches: 2. CDR1 and CDR2 (germline): MNHNS, SASEGT. The CDR3 loop spans 13 amino acids. The CDR3 region has the DNA TGTGCCAGCAGCGGGGGGGTATACAATGAGCAGTTCTTC. Translating gives CASSGGVYNEQFF.

A few counts support this clone. The rearrangement links TRBV9 to TRBJ2-3; no clear D. This CDR3 comprises 16 residues. Per the germline V gene, CDR1 is SGDLS and CDR2 is YYNGEE. Trimming took 0 bases from V and 0 from J, leaving 11 bases between them. The DNA for the CDR3 is TGTGCCAGCAGCGTAGATCGAGAAACTAGCACAGATACGCAGTATTTT. It is translated as CASSVDRETSTDTQYF.

The chain has TRBV4-2 and TRBJ2-7, with D uncertain. The CDR3 length is 15 residues. CDR1 and CDR2 from the germline V gene are LGHNA and YNFKEQ. V lost 3 bases to trimming and J lost 5 bases, with 17 bases between them. The CDR3 region has the DNA TGTGCCAGCAGCCAGCAGCAGTGGTCTACTAACGAGCAGTACTTC. This translates into CASSQQQWSTNEQYF.

This rearrangement joins TRBV19 to TRBJ1-6; D uncertain. Trimming pared 5 bases from V and 7 bases from J, leaving 15 bases between. The germline V gene encodes CDR1 LNHDA and CDR2 SQIVND (reference sequence). The CDR3 totals 15 residues. The CDR3, as DNA: TGTGCCAGTAGTGCCGGTGGGGTCGGGAATTCACCCCTCCACTTT. Encoded protein: CASSAGGVGNSPLHF.

The chain combines TRBV6-6 with TRBJ2-1; D may be TRBD1 or TRBD2 (5 bases each). Per the germline V gene, CDR1 is MNHNY and CDR2 is SVGAGI (reference sequence). V was cut by 8 bases and J by 3 bases, with 17 bases left in between. This CDR3 is built from 15 residues. DNA for the CDR3: TGTGCCAGCGGATACGCAGGGACCGACTACAATGAGCAGTTCTTC. Its protein product is CASGYAGTDYNEQFF.

The V gene is TRBV23-1, the J gene TRBJ2-7; 7 nucleotides match TRBD1. TRBV23-1 is treated as an ORF (open reading frame) with a function not yet certain. The CDR3 totals 13 residues. After removal of 6 bases from V and 3 bases from J, the junction contained 5 bases not matched to a gene. The CDR3 nucleotides are TGCGCCAGCAGACCGGGACAGAACTACGAGCAGTACTTC. Translation: CASRPGQNYEQYF.

This clone was seen a few times. CDR3 region: CASTPFGFGQPQHF. The CDR3 bases are TGTGCCAGCACTCCTTTCGGGTTCGGTCAGCCCCAGCATTTT. V is TRBV28 and J is TRBJ1-5; D not certain. Per the germline V gene, CDR1 is MDHEN and CDR2 is SYDVKM. CDR3 size: 14 residues. V gave up 7 bases and J gave up 6 bases, with 16 bases separating them.

The rearrangement joins TRBV27 to TRBJ2-1; 9 bases agree with TRBD2. Trimming removed 7 bases from V and 2 bases from J; junction bases left unmatched: 12. The length of the CDR3 is 17 residues. The V gene's germline CDR1 is MNHEY and CDR2 SMNVEV (reference sequence). As DNA, the CDR3 is TGTGCCAGCACCCCCTGGGGCGGGGGGGCCCCCTACAATGAGCAGTTCTTC. Amino acid sequence: CASTPWGGGAPYNEQFF.

The rearrangement joins TRBV30 to TRBJ1-3; D ambiguous. Germline CDR1 is GTSNPN and CDR2 is SVGIG (reference sequence). The CDR3 is 16 residues long. V lost 1 base to trimming and J lost 0 bases, with 13 bases between them. DNA for the CDR3: TGTGCCTGGAGTGATTCCCCCGGGAACTCTGGAAACACCATATATTTT. It yields the protein CAWSDSPGNSGNTIYF. Looking up the rest from reference TRBV30 and TRBJ1-3 gives the full variable domain: SQTIHQWPATLVQPVGSPLSLECTVEGTSNPNLYWYRQAAGRGLQLLFYSVGIGQISSEVPQNLSASRPQDRQFILSSKKLLLSDSGFYLCAWSDSPGNSGNTIYFGEGSWLTVV.

The table lists this clone with a count of one. This chain's CDR3 is CASSVGTGGDYGYTF. The CDR3 nucleotides are TGTGCCAGCAGCGTTGGGACAGGGGGTGACTATGGCTACACCTTC. The genes are TRBV11-2 and TRBJ1-2; 11 nucleotides line up with TRBD1. CDR3 length: 15 residues. Germline CDR1 and CDR2: SGHAT and FQNNGV. With V trimmed by 5 bases and J by 3 bases, 5 bases remained unmatched.

J is TRBJ1-1 and V is TRBV27; a possible D gene is TRBD1 (5 bases). Germline CDR1 reads MNHEY; CDR2 reads SMNVEV (reference sequence). The V gene lost 0 bases and the J gene lost 5 bases, with 10 bases spanning the gap. This CDR3 is 14 amino acids long. The chain's CDR3 is CASSLSGGLTEAFF. CDR3 coding DNA: TGTGCCAGCAGTTTATCTGGGGGGTTGACTGAAGCTTTCTTT.

The genes are TRBV29-1 and TRBJ1-2, with D hard to call. The CDR3 sequence is 13 residues long. The germline V gene encodes CDR1 SQVTM and CDR2 ANQGSEA. V was shortened by 7 bases and J by 6 bases, with 18 bases between the two germline ends. The CDR3 coding sequence is TGCAGCGGGGATGAGGGAGTACGGGATGGCTACACCTTC. Encoded protein: CSGDEGVRDGYTF.

In nucleotides, the CDR3 is TGTGCTAGTGGTTTGGCCGGTGGGGGCGAAGACGAGCAGTACTTC. Amino acid sequence: CASGLAGGGEDEQYF. This rearrangement joins TRBV12-5 to TRBJ2-7; perhaps TRBD1 as D (6 bases). The CDR3 length is 15 residues. The germline gives CDR1 LGHNT, CDR2 FRNRAP. With 1 base removed from V and 5 bases from J, the gap between germline ends came to 15 bases.

V gene TRBV29-1 combines with J gene TRBJ1-1, with 7 bases fitting TRBD1. With 3 bases clipped from V and 3 bases from J, the junction kept 4 bases outside the gene matches. The germline V gene has CDR1 SQVTM and CDR2 ANQGSEA. This CDR3 spans 13 amino acids. CDR3 coding DNA: TGCAGCGTTGAGACAGACAGGGACACTGAAGCTTTCTTT. It yields the protein CSVETDRDTEAFF.

The V call is TRBV29-1, the J call TRBJ2-7; D remains unclear. The V gene lost 4 bases and the J gene lost 5 bases, with 12 bases spanning the gap. The CDR3 has 12 amino acids. Germline assignment: CDR1 SQVTM and CDR2 ANQGSEA. As DNA, the CDR3 is TGCAGCGTTGGAAGGGATCAAGACGAGCAGTACTTC. Its translation is CSVGRDQDEQYF.

V is TRBV4-1 and J is TRBJ2-5; D is undetermined. CDR3 size: 15 residues. With 5 bases removed from V and 5 bases from J, the gap between germline ends came to 18 bases. The germline V gene has CDR1 MGHRA and CDR2 YSYEKL. In DNA, the CDR3 is TGCGCCAGCAGCGATAACGATGGGGATCGGGAGACCCAGTACTTC. This sequence encodes CASSDNDGDRETQYF.

The genes are TRBV4-1 and TRBJ2-3, with D tentatively TRBD1 (5 bases). The V and J ends lost 3 bases and 0 bases respectively, with 13 bases between them. This CDR3 comprises 16 residues. The germline V gene has CDR1 MGHRA and CDR2 YSYEKL. The DNA of the CDR3 is TGCGCCAGCAGCCACTCAGGGATCCCAAGCACAGATACGCAGTATTTT. Its translation is CASSHSGIPSTDTQYF.